This TCR beta chain was retrieved from a study of blood T cell repertoires in COVID-19. Authors' processing steps: How many nucleated cells were present was estimated from reference gene primer amplification. The protocol was immunoSEQ multiplex PCR, while the TCRdb copy is restricted to in-frame clones and leaves out a portion. For V, J and clone size, that table is used; D and trimming come from the DNA. The data hold around 42,000 clones, with more than 75% observed a single time. The CDR3 has 16 amino acids. Germline lookup yields CDR1 MDHEN and CDR2 SYDVKM. V was cut by 7 bases and J by 0 bases, with 15 bases left in between. This clone was detected once.

Material: peripheral blood. This sequence was found in a woman aged 70 to 79 in a cohort sampled during active COVID-19. The rearrangement joins TRBV28 to TRBJ1-4, with D possibly TRBD1 on 5 matching bases. CDR3 in DNA: TGTGCCAGCATCCCGGGGGGTTTGGCAACTAATGAAAAACTGTTTTTT. This sequence encodes CASIPGGLATNEKLFF.